Presented here are 26 T cell receptor beta chains from one specimen sequenced in a study of shared clonotypes between healthy human individuals. This table comes from immunoSEQ multiplex PCR, and its TCRdb copy is limited to in-frame clones, with some not included. The repertoire holds some 450,000 clones, with more than 70% as singletons. The sequencing input was PBMCs. These receptors all stem from a woman aged 40 to 49 in good health. Some clones in this sample may be carry-over from other donors' samples.

The chain recombines TRBV7-9 with TRBJ1-4; D is perhaps TRBD1 (5 bases). The ends were cut back, 5 bases at V and 4 bases at J, with 17 bases in the middle. Germline V CDR1 and CDR2: SEHNR, FQNEAQ (reference sequence). CDR3 length: 16 residues. CDR3 sequence reads: CASSQLQGAGNEKLFF. The CDR3 DNA is TGTGCCAGCAGCCAATTGCAGGGCGCTGGTAATGAAAAACTGTTTTTT.

V is TRBV5-6 and J is TRBJ2-7; 9 bases agree with TRBD1. The trim removed 1 base at V and 1 base at J, leaving 6 bases unmatched. The CDR3 extends over 16 amino acids. CDR1 SGHDT and CDR2 YYEEEE come from the germline V gene. Here the CDR3 reads CASSLLGTGKSYEQYF. In nucleotides, the CDR3 is TGTGCCAGCAGCTTGTTGGGGACAGGGAAATCCTACGAGCAGTACTTC.

A note on this clone: One base separates it from a far larger clone, so it is likely a read error. Distinct nucleotide sequences in the sample also encode this CDR3. The genes are TRBV2 and TRBJ2-2, with D unclear. Per the germline V gene, CDR1 is SNHLY and CDR2 is FYNNEI. The V and J ends lost 8 bases and 3 bases respectively, with 13 bases between them. This CDR3 region has 14 residues. The CDR3 region is CASFLSRDTGELFF. The CDR3 DNA reads TGTGCCAGCTTCTTGTCCCGAGACACCGGGGAGCTGTTTTTT.

The chain couples TRBV18 to TRBJ2-2; D is unresolved. The CDR3 length is 11 residues. Trimming shortened V by 6 bases and J by 13 bases, and 12 bases separated the two germline ends. The germline V gene encodes CDR1 KGHSH and CDR2 LQKENI. DNA of the CDR3: TGTGCCAGCTCCCGTCAAGGGTTGCTGTTTTTT. Protein sequence: CASSRQGLLFF.

The chain joins TRBV19 to TRBJ2-7; possible D gene TRBD2, 6 bases. The CDR3 is 16 amino acids. Trimming stripped 0 bases from V and 0 bases from J, with 12 bases between. Germline CDR1 LNHDA, CDR2 SQIVND (reference sequence). The CDR3 here is CASSIDRREHSYEQYF. The CDR3 bases are TGTGCCAGTAGTATAGATAGACGGGAGCACTCCTACGAGCAGTACTTC.

The chain has TRBV9 and TRBJ1-3; D is ambiguous. The CDR3 contains 11 residues. Germline loops: CDR1 SGDLS, CDR2 YYNGEE. V was clipped by 5 bases and J by 4 bases, with 4 bases between them. The CDR3 region has the DNA TGTGCCAGCAGTTGGGGAAACACCATATATTTT. Translation gives CASSWGNTIYF.

The genes are TRBV28 and TRBJ2-5; no firm D call. Germline V gene sequence: CDR1 MDHEN, CDR2 SYDVKM. Trimming took 3 bases from V and 4 from J, leaving 6 bases between them. This CDR3 region has 12 residues. The CDR3 loop reads CASSFPPETQYF. The DNA for the CDR3 is TGTGCCAGCAGTTTCCCCCCAGAGACCCAGTACTTC.

This clone was counted once. The chain recombines TRBV7-2 with TRBJ2-1; a weak D match, TRBD1 (6 bases). Trimming shortened V by 1 base and J by 3 bases, and 10 bases separated the two germline ends. Germline CDR1 reads SGHTA; CDR2 reads FQGNSA. The CDR3 has 15 residues. The CDR3 region is CASSLEQGIYNEQFF. As DNA, the CDR3 is TGTGCCAGCAGCTTAGAGCAGGGGATCTACAATGAGCAGTTCTTC.

In its sample, this clone was seen a few times. The gene calls are TRBV2 and TRBJ1-2, with D unresolved. The CDR3 contains 15 residues. The germline CDR1 and CDR2 sequences are SNHLY and FYNNEI. V lost 5 bases and J 1 base, leaving 14 bases between the germline ends. The CDR3 DNA follows: TGTGCCAGCAGTCAATCAGAGGCCTATAACTATGGCTACACCTTC. Its translation is CASSQSEAYNYGYTF.

This chain uses TRBV19 with TRBJ2-5; 11 positions match TRBD1. Germline trimming cut 6 bases from V and 3 bases from J; bases unmatched to any gene: 12. The V gene's germline CDR1 is LNHDA and CDR2 SQIVND (reference sequence). CDR3 size: 17 residues. The CDR3 protein is CASRSGGWDRGKETQYF. DNA for the CDR3: TGTGCCAGTAGATCCGGTGGATGGGACAGGGGGAAAGAGACCCAGTACTTC. The full variable domain, in which reference TRBV19 and TRBJ2-5 provide the parts outside the CDR3, is DGGITQSPKYLFRKEGQNVTLSCEQNLNHDAMYWYRQDPGQGLRLIYYSQIVNDFQKGDIAEGYSVSREKKESFPLTVTSAQKNPTAFYLCASRSGGWDRGKETQYFGPGTRLLVL.

The genes are TRBV15 and TRBJ1-4; unclear D gene. Germline assignment: CDR1 LNHNV and CDR2 YYDKDF (reference sequence). The CDR3 runs 15 residues. V lost 0 bases to trimming and J lost 0 bases, with 5 bases between them. CDR3 sequence: CATSRDRPTNEKLFF. The CDR3 DNA follows: TGTGCCACCAGCAGAGACAGGCCAACTAATGAAAAACTGTTTTTT. Filled out from reference TRBV15 and TRBJ1-4, the complete variable domain reads DAMVIQNPRYQVTQFGKPVTLSCSQTLNHNVMYWYQQKSSQAPKLLFHYYDKDFNNEADTPDNFQSRRPNTSFCFLDIRSPGLGDTAMYLCATSRDRPTNEKLFFGSGTQLSVL.

The rearrangement links TRBV4-1 to TRBJ2-5; 7 bases align to TRBD1. This CDR3 comprises 14 residues. Germline V gives CDR1 MGHRA, CDR2 YSYEKL. Trimming took 2 bases from V and 5 from J; bases not matched to a gene: 5. CDR3 loop: CASSQRTGCETQYF. CDR3 sequence (DNA): TGCGCCAGCAGCCAACGGACAGGCTGCGAGACCCAGTACTTC.

The chain combines TRBV30 with TRBJ2-5; D is possibly TRBD1 (5 bases). CDR1 and CDR2 from the germline V gene are GTSNPN and SVGIG (reference sequence). This CDR3 comprises 12 residues. Trimming cost V 3 bases and J 4 bases, with 9 bases left between them. The CDR3 is CAWSAGPETQYF. In DNA, the CDR3 is TGTGCCTGGAGCGCAGGGCCAGAGACCCAGTACTTC. The variable domain in full, completed from reference TRBV30 and TRBJ2-5, reads SQTIHQWPATLVQPVGSPLSLECTVEGTSNPNLYWYRQAAGRGLQLLFYSVGIGQISSEVPQNLSASRPQDRQFILSSKKLLLSDSGFYLCAWSAGPETQYFGPGTRLLVL.

The chain links TRBV25-1 to TRBJ2-7; D may match TRBD1 or TRBD2 (6 bases each). The CDR3 sequence is 13 residues long. V was clipped by 7 bases and J by 6 bases, with 16 bases between them. Germline V gives CDR1 MGHDK, CDR2 SYGVNS. The CDR3: CASKWGATGEQYF. DNA of the CDR3: TGTGCCAGCAAGTGGGGGGCGACGGGCGAGCAGTACTTC.

The gene calls are TRBV7-8 and TRBJ1-3; no reliable D call. The V gene lost 3 bases and the J gene lost 4 bases, with 4 bases spanning the gap. CDR3 size: 12 residues. Germline V gives CDR1 SGHVS, CDR2 FQNEAQ. The CDR3 sequence: CASSFGGNTIYF. Here the CDR3 DNA reads TGTGCCAGCAGCTTTGGAGGAAACACCATATATTTT.

The gene calls are TRBV6-5 and TRBJ2-6; a possible D gene is TRBD2 (6 bases). V lost 2 bases to trimming and J lost 0 bases, with 8 bases between them. This CDR3 is 16 amino acids long. Per the germline V gene, CDR1 is MNHEY and CDR2 is SVGAGI. The CDR3 coding sequence is TGTGCCAGCAGTTACGGGGAGGACTCTGGGGCCAACGTCCTGACTTTC. It is translated as CASSYGEDSGANVLTF.

The rearrangement uses TRBV9 and TRBJ2-5, with 14 positions matching TRBD2. V was clipped by 0 bases and J by 5 bases; unmatched bases: 6. The length of the CDR3 is 17 residues. Looked up from germline, CDR1 is SGDLS and CDR2 is YYNGEE. CDR3 DNA sequence: TGTGCCAGCAGCGTAGGGGGACTAGCGGGAGTCGGGGAGACCCAGTACTTC. Translation gives CASSVGGLAGVGETQYF.

Regarding this clone: This is likely an artifact of a read error, given a far larger clone one base away. The V call is TRBV5-1, the J call TRBJ1-5; TRBD1 agrees at 7 bases. CDR3 size: 15 residues. Germline CDR1 SGHRS, CDR2 YFSETQ. V shed 0 bases and J 5 bases; nucleotides not matched to a gene: 5. As DNA, the CDR3 is TGCGCCAGCAGCTTGGAGGGGGCTCGTGATCAGCCCCAGCATTTT. This encodes CASSLEGARDQPQHF.

This clone appeared a few times. The V gene is TRBV19, the J gene TRBJ2-7, with D tentatively TRBD1 (6 bases). Germline-derived CDR1 and CDR2 are LNHDA and SQIVND (reference sequence). V lost 4 bases, J lost 1 base, and 11 bases lay in between. The CDR3 totals 14 residues. CDR3 residues: CASSNQGGSYEQYF. DNA for the CDR3: TGTGCCAGTAGTAACCAAGGGGGATCCTACGAGCAGTACTTC.

Comment on this clone: Other DNA sequences in the sample encode the same CDR3. V usage is TRBV7-9 and J usage is TRBJ2-3; D gene unclear. Germline V gene sequence: CDR1 SEHNR, CDR2 FQNEAQ (reference sequence). This CDR3 contains 13 residues. V lost 6 bases and J lost 0, with 7 bases in between. The CDR3 DNA reads as TGTGCCAGCAGTTCCTCTAGCACAGATACGCAGTATTTT. It specifies CASSSSSTDTQYF.

The chain carries TRBV7-2 and TRBJ2-2; unclear D gene. Germline V gives CDR1 SGHTA, CDR2 FQGNSA. Trimming stripped 5 bases from V and 8 bases from J, with 15 bases between. The CDR3 has 14 amino acids. CDR3 in amino acids: CASSPRTMTGELFF. DNA of the CDR3: TGTGCCAGCAGCCCCAGGACCATGACAGGGGAGCTGTTTTTT.

V and J are TRBV7-9 and TRBJ2-7; 14 bases line up with TRBD2. In germline, CDR1 is SEHNR, CDR2 FQNEAQ (reference sequence). Germline trimming cut 1 base from V and 5 bases from J; bases unmatched to any gene: 4. This CDR3 region has 16 residues. The CDR3 DNA is TGTGCCAGCAGCTTAGGTGCGGGACTAGCGGGAGACGAGCAGTACTTC. Translated, it gives CASSLGAGLAGDEQYF.

This chain connects TRBV19 to TRBJ2-5; D gene ambiguous. The J call is in doubt because the DNA end fits TRBJ2-7 better. CDR1 is LNHDA, CDR2 SQIVND, per germline (reference sequence). The CDR3 length is 14 residues. The CDR3: CASSHPLGLNEQYF. In DNA, the CDR3 is TGTGCCAGTAGTCACCCATTAGGTCTGAACGAGCAGTACTTC.

The V and J genes are TRBV27 and TRBJ1-1; D gene ambiguous. The length of the CDR3 is 13 residues. Germline V lookup: CDR1 MNHEY, CDR2 SMNVEV (reference sequence). V lost 2 bases, J lost 3 bases, and 7 bases lay in between. The chain's CDR3 is CASSLGVDTEAFF. In nucleotides, the CDR3 is TGTGCCAGCAGTTTAGGGGTTGACACTGAAGCTTTCTTT.

Turning to this clone: This probably arose from a read error, given a far larger clone one base away. Other DNA sequences within the sample encode an identical CDR3. The chain uses TRBV7-9 and TRBJ2-1; 8 bases align to TRBD1. This CDR3 comprises 15 residues. The V gene end was trimmed by 5 bases and the J gene end by 6 bases; junction bases not matched to a gene: 9. CDR1 is SEHNR and CDR2 is FQNEAQ in the germline V gene (reference sequence). CDR3 bases: TGTGCCAGCAGCCCGAGTGGGACAGGAGGCAATGAGCAGTTCTTC. This encodes CASSPSGTGGNEQFF.

The J gene is TRBJ2-1, the V gene TRBV27; D is uncertain. The CDR3 runs to 11 residues. V lost 6 bases and J 3 bases, leaving 3 bases between the germline ends. Germline CDR1 reads MNHEY; CDR2 reads SMNVEV (reference sequence). The CDR3 here is CASRLYNEQFF. In DNA, the CDR3 is TGTGCCAGCAGACTCTACAATGAGCAGTTCTTC.